The 16 T cell receptor beta chains given below trace back to one sample, sequenced in a study of regulatory T cells in long-lasting Graves disease. Time point described: newly diagnosed GD, antithyroid drugs for less than 3 months. The TCR library used RNA extracted from PBMCs. Library construction for TCR beta used iRepertoire HTBI primers and Arm-PCR of CDR3 regions. Via MiXCR, TCRdb re-called the multiplex PCR reads, giving one row per CDR3 protein. Seen here are some 320,000 distinct CDR3 sequences, 15% to 20% observed once, and the top ten hold roughly 35%. Here the sequenced sample was peripheral blood mononuclear cells (PBMCs), taken at new diagnosis, from a patient treated with antithyroid drugs. The receptors originated from a female donor with Graves disease.

Of note for this clonotype: Germline and junction disagree at one end, which may indicate a read error. V usage is TRBV3-1 and J usage is TRBJ2-1, with D perhaps assigned TRBD1 or TRBD2 (5 bases each). The CDR3 extends over 16 amino acids. Germline-derived CDR1 and CDR2 are LGHDT and YNNKEL (reference sequence). The DNA for the CDR3 is TGTGCCAGCGGCCAAGACGGGGCCAGCTCCTACAATGAGCAGTTCTTC. Protein: CASGQDGASSYNEQFF.

This clonotype occurred many times. This chain links TRBV28 with TRBJ1-2; TRBD1 is a possible D gene (5 bases). This CDR3 contains 15 residues. Germline V CDR1 and CDR2: MDHEN, SYDVKM. V gave up 6 bases and J gave up 5 bases, with 19 bases separating them. The DNA of the CDR3 is TGTGCCAGCAGCACTGGGACTCGCGGAGTATATGGCTACACCTTC. It is translated as CASSTGTRGVYGYTF.

This clonotype was found many times. V usage is TRBV6-1 and J usage is TRBJ2-7, with 8 bases aligning to TRBD1. Germline values: CDR1 MNHNS, CDR2 SASEGT. Trimming took 6 bases from V and 2 from J; bases not matched to a gene: 6. The length of the CDR3 is 14 residues. CDR3 bases: TGTGCCAGCAGAGGAGGACAGGGTACCTACGAGCAGTACTTC. It is translated as CASRGGQGTYEQYF.

This clonotype was observed many times. The chain employs TRBV20-1 and TRBJ2-3, with 11 bases lining up with TRBD2. Germline trimming cut 5 bases from V and 2 bases from J; bases unmatched to any gene: 9. Germline assignment: CDR1 DFQATT and CDR2 SNEGSKA (reference sequence). This CDR3 spans 16 amino acids. Here the CDR3 DNA reads TGCAGTGCTCAAGAGGGGACTAGCGGAAACACAGATACGCAGTATTTT. Its translation: CSAQEGTSGNTDTQYF.

This clonotype was found many times. This chain links TRBV12-3 or TRBV12-4 with TRBJ2-7; tentative D call: TRBD1 (6 bases). This CDR3 region has 13 residues. The V and J ends lost 6 bases and 7 bases respectively, with 16 bases between them. CDR3: CASSLHRVIEQYF. CDR3 sequence (DNA): TGTGCCAGCAGCTTGCACAGGGTCATAGAGCAGTACTTC.

This clonotype was detected many times. The chain combines TRBV2 with TRBJ2-7; a weak D match, TRBD1 (5 bases). The CDR3 length is 16 residues. Germline CDR1 reads SNHLY; CDR2 reads FYNNEI. Between the trimmed V and J ends, which lost 8 bases and 3 bases, there was a span of 23 bases. CDR3 bases: TGTGCCAGCGGTTTTGGTTTGGGGCAGGCAAACTACGAGCAGTACTTC. This translates into CASGFGLGQANYEQYF.

This clonotype has at least ten counts. The chain has TRBV19 and TRBJ1-1; possibly TRBD1 for D (6 bases). The CDR3 consists of 16 residues. CDR1 and CDR2 (germline): LNHDA, SQIVND (reference sequence). Trimming pared 4 bases from V and 1 base from J, leaving 16 bases between. CDR3 DNA: TGTGCCAGTAGTACTGCCGGGGGACACCCGAACACTGAAGCTTTCTTT. Residues: CASSTAGGHPNTEAFF.

This chain connects TRBV10-3 to TRBJ2-7; D possibly corresponds to TRBD2 (5 bases). CDR1 ENHRY and CDR2 SYGVKD come from the germline V gene. The length of the CDR3 is 15 residues. The V end lost 0 bases, the J end lost 3 bases, and 12 bases lay between the germline ends. The CDR3 DNA is TGTGCCATCAGTGAGTCAGGAGCGGTGGGCTACGAGCAGTACTTC. It codes for CAISESGAVGYEQYF.

This clonotype appeared many times. The V and J genes are TRBV9 and TRBJ2-3, with 7 bases identical to TRBD2. After removal of 6 bases from V and 2 bases from J, the junction contained 9 bases not matched to a gene. CDR3 length: 15 residues. Germline V gene data show CDR1 as SGDLS and CDR2 as YYNGEE. The CDR3 DNA follows: TGTGCCAGCACCATTTCCGGGACTAACACAGATACGCAGTATTTT. This codes for CASTISGTNTDTQYF.

The chain is built from TRBV28 and TRBJ1-1, with D perhaps matching TRBD1 (6 bases). There are 13 residues in the CDR3. CDR1 and CDR2 from the germline V gene are MDHEN and SYDVKM. The V gene lost 5 bases and the J gene lost 6 bases, with 13 bases spanning the gap. Here the CDR3 DNA reads TGTGCCAGCAGTCTGGACAGTCTAGCTGAAGCTTTCTTT. As protein: CASSLDSLAEAFF.

Concerning this clonotype: The limits of the CDR3 on the DNA are not certain, so only TCRdb's listed CDR3 is given. The chain has TRBV5-1 and TRBJ2-2; the D segment call TRBD1 is taken from the table without a DNA check. The CDR3 numbers 18 amino acids, ends counted. Germline CDR1 reads SGHRS; CDR2 reads YFSETQ. CDR3 amino acids: CASSFSTLRCRTPGSCFF.

Ten or more counts support this clonotype. This chain links TRBV28 with TRBJ2-7, with D possibly being TRBD1 (5 bases). Trimming cost V 5 bases and J 5 bases, with 16 bases left between them. Germline V gene sequence: CDR1 MDHEN, CDR2 SYDVKM. CDR3 length: 14 residues. In DNA form, the CDR3 reads TGTGCCAGCAGTCCGCAGGGATTCCCCCACGAGCAGTACTTC. This translates into CASSPQGFPHEQYF.

This clonotype came up many times. The rearrangement uses TRBV20-1 and TRBJ2-3, with 10 bases aligning to TRBD2. CDR3 length: 14 amino acids. The trim removed 6 bases at V and 5 bases at J, leaving 8 bases unmatched. Looked up from germline, CDR1 is DFQATT and CDR2 is SNEGSKA (reference sequence). Here the CDR3 reads CSAQREGPGDTQYF. CDR3 in DNA: TGCAGTGCCCAGCGGGAGGGCCCAGGAGATACGCAGTATTTT.

CDR3 loop: CASSPASGNFNEQFF. The CDR3, as DNA: TGTGCCAGCAGCCCTGCTAGCGGGAACTTCAATGAGCAGTTCTTC. The rearrangement uses TRBV12-3 or TRBV12-4 and TRBJ2-1; TRBD2 matches 9 bases. Unmatched junction bases numbered 9, after V lost 6 bases and J lost 6 bases. This CDR3 region has 15 residues.

This clonotype was seen repeatedly, ten times or more. V and J are TRBV28 and TRBJ1-5; TRBD1 is a possible D gene (6 bases). The CDR3 has 13 amino acids. Germline lookup yields CDR1 MDHEN and CDR2 SYDVKM. V lost 6 bases and J lost 3, with 9 bases in between. CDR3 in DNA: TGTGCCAGCAGCGGGACACCCAATCAGCCCCAGCATTTT. Its protein is CASSGTPNQPQHF.

This chain connects TRBV6-2 or TRBV6-3 to TRBJ2-5; possibly TRBD2 for D (5 bases). The CDR3 is made up of 13 amino acids. CDR1 and CDR2 from the germline V gene are MNHEY and SVGEGT. Deletions cut 6 bases from V and 5 bases from J, with 13 bases between. CDR3 amino acids: CASSGPGEETQYF. In DNA form, the CDR3 reads TGTGCCAGCAGCGGCCCCGGGGAGGAGACCCAGTACTTC.